Given below is one T cell receptor (beta chain) in context. The source of the sample is a study of T cell changes during pregnancy in multiple sclerosis. Libraries were prepared by immunoSEQ multiplex PCR; TCRdb keeps only in-frame clonotypes and omits some of them. Counted here are 55,000 or so clones, around 92% occurring once; the ten biggest clones make up around 0.66%. The TCR was taken from a female donor with multiple sclerosis, enrolled in a pregnancy study. Sequences were derived from CD4+ T cells from peripheral blood mononuclear cells, sampled after pregnancy.

The CDR3, as DNA: TGTGCCAGCAGCGTGACAGGGGGGGACACTGAAGCTTTCTTT. Its protein product is CASSVTGGDTEAFF. This chain connects TRBV6-5 to TRBJ1-1, with TRBD1 matching 9 bases. Per germline, CDR1 MNHEY and CDR2 SVGAGI. The CDR3 is 14 amino acids. The V and J ends lost 6 bases and 3 bases, in that order; junction bases with no gene match: 5.